This T cell receptor beta chain was sequenced in a study of beta chain features in type 1 diabetes. Expressed TCRB transcripts were sequenced, since all the RNA that had been isolated was reverse transcribed. Produced via immunoSEQ multiplex PCR; TCRdb's table is partial and in-frame only. The sample lists some 640,000 clones, around an eighth seen once, with 0.03% to 0.045% in the top ten. Study-level results: Cells with high TCR expression could be over-represented by cDNA sequencing. TCRB CDR3s from Type 1 diabetes patients were moderately but significantly shorter in all four CD4+ subsets. Researchers could not determine here whether HLA type influences TCRB rearrangement.

About this clone itself: As yet, its antigen is unknown. Other DNA sequences in the same sample also yield this CDR3.

The CDR3 length is 15 residues. Per the germline V gene, CDR1 is SGHRS and CDR2 is YFSETQ. Unmatched junction bases numbered 5, after V lost 4 bases and J lost 2 bases. Isolation of CD4+ naive, central memory, regulatory and stem cell-like memory cells was achieved by sorting via CD45RO/CCR7/CD25/CD127/CD95/CD27. The chain uses TRBV5-1 and TRBJ2-7, with 11 bases identical to TRBD2. The sample consisted of naive CD4+ T cells from blood. This receptor was identified in a young man with type 1 diabetes. The CDR3 loop is CASSPRLAGPYEQYF. For the CDR3, the DNA is TGCGCCAGCAGCCCACGACTAGCGGGACCCTACGAGCAGTACTTC.